The present T cell receptor (beta chain) was sequenced within a study of CD8+ T cells in alopecia areata. On the study more broadly: Skin from roughly 6-13-month-old C3H/HeJ graft donors with spontaneous alopecia went to approximately 6-10-week-old female C3H/HeJ mice.

Study outcomes and limitations: Normal scalp showed lower clonality than lesional scalp, especially alopecia totalis/universalis. Scalp sequencing captures resident alphabeta T cells of normal skin too. In patients, TCRs were shared less clearly than in mice, and HLA may possibly be involved.

Reverse transcription of extracted RNA yielded cDNA, which provided the sequencing template. TCRdb's table, derived via immunoSEQ multiplex PCR, lists solely in-frame clones and lacks some. The sample presents about 9,000 clones, none singletons. This clone is labeled as medium-sized. Its specificity is not known. Mouse names are used for the genes. A sort of pooled cutaneous lymph node cells used CD4, CD8alpha, NKG2D, NKG2ACE and other stains. The specimen sequenced was CD8+ T cells sorted from a lymph node. This clonotype originated in a C3H/HeJ mouse with alopecia areata. The strain's MHC type: H2-k.

CDR3 loop: CASSGTGNSDYTF. The CDR3 DNA, read in part, is TGTGCCAGCAGTGGGACAGGGAACTCC. This chain links TRBV13-3 with TRBJ1-2; 8 bases align to TRBD1. Read sequence stops 4 residues before the CDR3 end, and the germline J gene provides the missing end. The CDR3 length is 13 residues. The V and J ends lost 3 bases and 2 bases, in that order; junction bases with no gene match: 0. In germline, CDR1 is NNHDY, CDR2 SYVADS.